Listed below are T cell receptor beta chains from one sample, sequenced in a study of blood T cell repertoires in COVID-19. The protocol was immunoSEQ multiplex PCR, while the TCRdb copy is restricted to in-frame clones and leaves out a portion. The profile shows a few hundred thousand clones, about 81% of them singletons. The sequencing input was PBMCs or T cells enriched from blood (not recorded which). These receptors all stem from a man aged 35 to 55 who had recovered from COVID-19. The CDR3 runs from the conserved cysteine through the conserved F or W. Each record gives: V gene, clone size, D gene, J gene, CDR3 DNA, CDR3 protein. D genes are given only for firm matches. Size is omitted from some rows. Given values are once, few, many or a class for expanded clones.

TRBV30	.	.	TRBJ2-7	TGTGCCTGGAGTCACAGCTCCTACGAGCAGTACTTC	CAWSHSSYEQYF
TRBV5-1	.	.	TRBJ1-6	TGCGCCAGCAGCTTGGATCTTGGACAAGGGCTTTCACCCCTCCACTTT	CASSLDLGQGLSPLHF
TRBV10-3	once	.	TRBJ2-7	TGTGCCATCAGCGGGACTTCCTACGAGCAGTACTTC	CAISGTSYEQYF
TRBV15	.	TRBD1	TRBJ1-1	TGTGCCACTAAATTTCAGGGGGCTGGCACTGAAGCTTTCTTT	CATKFQGAGTEAFF
TRBV24-1	.	TRBD1	TRBJ1-1	TGTGCCACCAGTGGTAGACAGGGCACTGAAGCTTTCTTT	CATSGRQGTEAFF
TRBV11-2	.	.	TRBJ2-1	TGTGCCAGCAGCTTAATCGCAGGGAATGAGCAGTTCTTC	CASSLIAGNEQFF
TRBV3-1/TRBV3-2	.	.	TRBJ2-6	TGTGCCAGCAGCCCGTTTATCTCTGGGGCCAACGTCCTGACTTTC	CASSPFISGANVLTF
TRBV3-1/TRBV3-2	.	TRBD1	TRBJ1-5	TGTGCCAGCAGCCGGGGGACAGGGGGCGATCAGCCCCAGCATTTT	CASSRGTGGDQPQHF
TRBV7-3	.	TRBD1	TRBJ1-6	TGTGCCAGCAGCTGGACAGGCAATAATTCACCCCTCCACTTT	CASSWTGNNSPLHF
TRBV30	.	TRBD2	TRBJ2-5	TGTGCCTGGGATACATTAGCGGGACCTTTTCAAGAGACCCAGTACTTC	CAWDTLAGPFQETQYF
TRBV3-1/TRBV3-2	.	.	TRBJ1-6	TGTGCCAGCAGCCGGGACATGTGGGCACCCCTCCACTTT	CASSRDMWAPLHF
TRBV6-5	.	.	TRBJ1-6	TGTGCCAGCAGTTACTCGTCCAGGGGACGTTCACCCCTCCACTTT	CASSYSSRGRSPLHF
TRBV18	once	TRBD1	TRBJ2-7	TGTGCCAGCTCACCACAGGGACAGGGATCCTACGAGCAGTACTTC	CASSPQGQGSYEQYF
TRBV27	.	TRBD1	TRBJ1-1	TGTGCCAGCAGTTTATGGGGACAGGGGTACACTGAAGCTTTCTTT	CASSLWGQGYTEAFF
TRBV2	.	TRBD2	TRBJ2-1	TGTGCCAGCAGTGACGGGTCTAGCGGGTTCTACAATGAGCAGTTCTTC	CASSDGSSGFYNEQFF
TRBV5-1	.	.	TRBJ2-3	TGCGCCAGCAGCTTGGAGGGGATATTTAGACCCACAGATACGCAGTATTTT	CASSLEGIFRPTDTQYF
TRBV18	once	TRBD1	TRBJ1-2	TGTGCCAGCTCACCTTCCATGATCGACAGGGGGGATGGCTACACCTTC	CASSPSMIDRGDGYTF
TRBV4-2	.	TRBD2	TRBJ2-7	TGTGCCAGCAGCCAAGTCGGGACTAGCGACTACGAGCAGTACTTC	CASSQVGTSDYEQYF
TRBV29-1	.	.	TRBJ2-1	TGCAGCGCTCGCAGGTCAGTCAACAATGAGCAGTTCTTC	CSARRSVNNEQFF
TRBV12-3/TRBV12-4	few	.	TRBJ1-5	TGTGCCAGCAGACGGGGGGCGCGTCAGCCCCAGCATTTT	CASRRGARQPQHF
TRBV11-1	once	.	TRBJ1-4	TGTGCCAGCAGCGAGGGAGTGTTGGCTAATGAAAAACTGTTTTTT	CASSEGVLANEKLFF
TRBV18	.	.	TRBJ1-5	TGTGCCAGCTCACCCGGCGGGGGGCCCCAGCATTTT	CASSPGGGPQHF
TRBV27	.	TRBD1	TRBJ2-3	TGTGCCAGCAGTTCCGGGACAGGGGCAGCAGATACGCAGTATTTT	CASSSGTGAADTQYF